The 30 T cell receptor beta chains listed next were all sequenced from one sample in a study of T-cell memory formation after mild COVID-19. TCRdb recomputed calls from the 5' RACE reads with MiXCR, one row per CDR3 protein. Of about 290,000 distinct CDR3 sequences listed, more than 15% were seen once; the top ten hold around 23%. The sequenced material came from PBMCs or a T cell subset sorted from them (not recorded which). These receptors were obtained from a man aged 18 to 29 who had mild COVID-19 (a few samples of this study predate the infection). Cell type and time point are not known.

J is TRBJ2-5 and V is TRBV21-1; the listed D gene, TRBD1, was not tested against the DNA. TRBV21-1 is tagged as a pseudogene. The CDR3 consists of 14 residues. In DNA form, the CDR3 reads TGTGCCAGCGGTCCCCCGATCTTACAAGAGACCCAGTACTTC. Translation gives CASGPPILQETQYF.

This rearrangement joins TRBV12-3 or TRBV12-4 to TRBJ1-1; D unclear. CDR3 length: 15 residues. V lost 6 bases, J lost 2 bases, and 16 bases lay in between. CDR3 in amino acids: CASRPPTGSNTEAFF. The CDR3 bases are TGTGCCAGCAGACCACCGACGGGGAGTAACACTGAAGCTTTCTTT.

This rearrangement joins TRBV24-1 to TRBJ2-7; tentatively, D is TRBD2 (6 bases). This CDR3 region has 15 residues. Germline CDR1 reads KGHDR; CDR2 reads SFDVKD. The germline V and J ends were trimmed by 2 bases and 2 bases, with 12 bases remaining between them. Here the CDR3 DNA reads TGTGCCACCAGTGATTGGGGGGAACCGCCCTACGAGCAGTACTTC. This sequence encodes CATSDWGEPPYEQYF.

The CDR3 sequence: CASRPQGRGNQPQHF. The CDR3 DNA sequence: TGTGCCAGCAGGCCACAGGGTCGGGGCAATCAGCCCCAGCATTTT. J is TRBJ1-5 and V is TRBV28; D is possibly TRBD1 (6 bases). Germline values: CDR1 MDHEN, CDR2 SYDVKM. CDR3 length equals 15 residues. Trimming stripped 6 bases from V and 2 bases from J, with 14 bases between. The complete variable domain, with remaining parts taken from reference TRBV28 and TRBJ1-5, reads DVKVTQSSRYLVKRTGEKVFLECVQDMDHENMFWYRQDPGLGLRLIYFSYDVKMKEKGDIPEGYSVSREKKERFSLILESASTNQTSMYLCASRPQGRGNQPQHFGDGTRLSIL.

V gene TRBV20-1 combines with J gene TRBJ2-5; D not resolved. This CDR3 contains 14 residues. The V gene lost 0 bases and the J gene lost 5 bases, with 13 bases spanning the gap. Germline V lookup: CDR1 DFQATT, CDR2 SNEGSKA (reference sequence). This chain's CDR3 is CSARDRLPPETQYF. The DNA of the CDR3 is TGCAGTGCTAGAGATCGGCTACCCCCTGAGACCCAGTACTTC.

The chain couples TRBV7-6 to TRBJ2-2; 9 bases map to TRBD2. With 5 bases clipped from V and 8 bases from J, the junction kept 6 bases outside the gene matches. Looked up from germline, CDR1 is SGHVS and CDR2 is FNYEAQ. The CDR3 has 14 residues. The CDR3 DNA reads TGTGCCAGCAGCCCGTCTAGCGGGGAGGGGGAGCTGTTTTTT. Translating gives CASSPSSGEGELFF.

The V and J genes are TRBV19 and TRBJ1-5, with D maybe TRBD1 (6 bases). Deletions cut 7 bases from V and 4 bases from J, with 11 bases between. The CDR3 consists of 13 residues. Germline lookup yields CDR1 LNHDA and CDR2 SQIVND (reference sequence). This CDR3 reads CASTNRGNQPQHF. The CDR3 nucleotides read TGTGCCAGTACCAATAGGGGGAATCAGCCCCAGCATTTT.

The CDR3 sequence: CASSQDRGPSGNTIYF. The CDR3 DNA reads as TGTGCCAGCAGCCAAGACAGAGGACCCTCTGGAAACACCATATATTTT. This chain uses TRBV3-1 with TRBJ1-3; D remains unclear. This CDR3 contains 16 residues. V was cut by 0 bases and J by 0 bases, with 9 bases left in between. Per the germline V gene, CDR1 is LGHDT and CDR2 is YNNKEL (reference sequence).

The rearrangement uses TRBV6-2 or TRBV6-3 and TRBJ1-3; possibly TRBD1 for D (6 bases). The CDR3 length is 14 residues. V lost 4 bases and J lost 4, with 11 bases in between. The V gene's germline CDR1 is MNHEY and CDR2 SVGEGT. The CDR3: CASSSRTEGNTIYF. For the CDR3, the DNA is TGTGCCAGCAGTTCCCGGACAGAGGGAAACACCATATATTTT.

This clonotype was observed a few times. The CDR3 DNA reads as TGTGCCAGCAGTGACCCCGAGGCGGCAGATACGCAGTATTTT. This translates into CASSDPEAADTQYF. V gene TRBV25-1 combines with J gene TRBJ2-3; no clear D. Germline V gene data show CDR1 as MGHDK and CDR2 as SYGVNS. The ends were cut back, 3 bases at V and 4 bases at J, with 11 bases in the middle. The CDR3 spans 14 residues.

The V gene is TRBV15, the J gene TRBJ2-5; D perhaps matches TRBD2 (5 bases). The CDR3 spans 15 residues. Germline V lookup: CDR1 LNHNV, CDR2 YYDKDF (reference sequence). Trimming cost V 1 base and J 0 bases, with 9 bases left between them. The chain's CDR3 is CATSRAKRNQETQYF. CDR3 nucleotides: TGTGCCACCAGCAGAGCAAAGCGGAACCAAGAGACCCAGTACTTC.

The chain uses TRBV4-1 and TRBJ2-3; 10 bases line up with TRBD2. V was clipped by 2 bases and J by 2 bases; unmatched bases: 7. CDR1 and CDR2 (germline): MGHRA, YSYEKL. There are 17 residues in the CDR3. CDR3 DNA: TGCGCCAGCAGCCAAAGTCCTAGCGGGGGCGACACAGATACGCAGTATTTT. Translated, it gives CASSQSPSGGDTDTQYF.

This clonotype was seen only a few times. The chain links TRBV4-2 to TRBJ1-1; D is unclear. Trimming took 3 bases from V and 8 from J, leaving 10 bases between them. The CDR3 is made up of 12 amino acids. Germline CDR1 reads LGHNA; CDR2 reads YNFKEQ. The DNA for the CDR3 is TGTGCCAGCAGCCAGACGGAACGCGAAGCTTTCTTT. Its translation is CASSQTEREAFF.

In this sample, this clonotype turned up a few times. The CDR3 nucleotides read TGTGCCATCAGTGAGAATGGGCCCTACAATGAGCAGTTCTTC. The encoded protein is CAISENGPYNEQFF. V is TRBV10-3 and J is TRBJ2-1; no reliable D call. The V gene lost 2 bases and the J gene lost 2 bases, with 7 bases spanning the gap. The CDR3 runs to 14 residues. Germline assignment: CDR1 ENHRY and CDR2 SYGVKD.

J is TRBJ2-7 and V is TRBV12-3 or TRBV12-4; 7 nucleotides line up with TRBD1. Trimming cost V 3 bases and J 3 bases; bases outside gene matches: 2. The CDR3 extends over 13 amino acids. DNA of the CDR3: TGTGCCAGCAGTTTTGGGACAGTCTACGAGCAGTACTTC. It yields the protein CASSFGTVYEQYF.

The gene calls are TRBV20-1 and TRBJ2-7, with 10 nucleotides matching TRBD1. CDR3 length: 14 amino acids. V lost 4 bases, J lost 6 bases, and 9 bases stayed unmatched. The germline V gene has CDR1 DFQATT and CDR2 SNEGSKA (reference sequence). CDR3 coding DNA: TGCAGTGCTACTTGGGACAGGGGAGCCTCCGAGCAGTACTTC. Translation: CSATWDRGASEQYF.

This clonotype appeared a few times. V usage is TRBV5-1 and J usage is TRBJ1-5; D gene uncertain. V lost 5 bases, J lost 5 bases, and 14 bases lay in between. Germline V gene sequence: CDR1 SGHRS, CDR2 YFSETQ. This CDR3 has 14 residues. CDR3 sequence: CASSPLSKDQPQHF. In nucleotides, the CDR3 is TGCGCCAGCAGTCCGCTATCAAAGGATCAGCCCCAGCATTTT.

This clonotype has more than one count but fewer than ten. This rearrangement joins TRBV2 to TRBJ2-7, with D unresolved. The CDR3 has 14 residues. Per the germline V gene, CDR1 is SNHLY and CDR2 is FYNNEI. V gave up 2 bases and J gave up 1 base, with 9 bases separating them. The CDR3 nucleotides read TGTGCCAGCAGTGAATTTGTCACTTCCTACGAGCAGTACGTC. It codes for CASSEFVTSYEQYV.

This clonotype was seen at least ten times. The rearrangement links TRBV7-2 to TRBJ2-2, with 8 bases matching TRBD2. J gave up 4 bases and V 8 bases, and 15 bases lay outside the gene matches. The length of the CDR3 is 17 residues. Germline V gene data show CDR1 as SGHTA and CDR2 as FQGNSA. CDR3 nucleotide sequence: TGTGCCAGCCTCCCGGCTGTAGCGGGGCCTGGCACCGGGGAGCTGTTTTTT. It specifies CASLPAVAGPGTGELFF.

This clonotype was recorded a few times. The chain has TRBV20-1 and TRBJ2-7; D is possibly TRBD2 (5 bases). In germline, CDR1 is DFQATT, CDR2 SNEGSKA (reference sequence). Trimming removed 5 bases at V and 3 bases at J, with 11 bases between. The CDR3 extends over 12 amino acids. This chain's CDR3 is CSASGMSYEQYF. The CDR3 region has the DNA TGCAGTGCTTCCGGGATGAGCTACGAGCAGTACTTC.

This chain joins TRBV25-1 and TRBJ1-5; 7 bases match TRBD1. CDR1 is MGHDK, CDR2 SYGVNS, per germline. The CDR3 covers 16 residues. V lost 3 bases and J lost 1; bases outside the gene matches: 6. The CDR3 reads CASSDHRGSSNQPQHF. The CDR3 DNA follows: TGTGCCAGCAGTGATCACAGGGGTTCAAGCAATCAGCCCCAGCATTTT.

The table lists this clonotype with many counts. This chain connects TRBV7-3 to TRBJ2-1; 7 bases agree with TRBD1. In germline, CDR1 is SGHTA, CDR2 FQGTGA. The junction had 10 bases not matched to a gene; V was cut back by 5 bases and J by 6 bases. This CDR3 is built from 15 residues. The CDR3 bases are TGTGCCAGCAGCCAACGACAGGGTTGGGGCAATGAGCAGTTCTTC. This gives the protein CASSQRQGWGNEQFF.

This clonotype was picked up a small number of times. The V call is TRBV12-5, the J call TRBJ2-1; D perhaps matches TRBD2 (6 bases). This CDR3 contains 14 residues. V lost 1 base, J lost 5 bases, and 9 bases lay in between. Germline assignment: CDR1 LGHNT and CDR2 FRNRAP. This CDR3 reads CASGLGDFHNEQFF. The CDR3 DNA is TGTGCTAGTGGTTTGGGGGACTTCCACAATGAGCAGTTCTTC.

This clonotype has a handful of counts. This chain connects TRBV4-3 to TRBJ1-4; D may be TRBD1 (5 bases). Between the trimmed V and J ends, which lost 0 bases and 14 bases, there was a span of 19 bases. Germline V gives CDR1 LGHNA, CDR2 YSLEER. The CDR3 loop spans 15 amino acids. CDR3 protein: CASSQDWGPLRDLFF. DNA of the CDR3: TGCGCCAGCAGCCAAGATTGGGGACCGCTTAGGGATCTGTTTTTT.

The table lists this clonotype with a few counts. V is TRBV7-6 and J is TRBJ1-1; perhaps TRBD1 as D (5 bases). Germline CDR1 reads SGHVS; CDR2 reads FNYEAQ. The ends were cut back, 8 bases at V and 5 bases at J, with 21 bases in the middle. The CDR3 runs to 15 residues. DNA of the CDR3: TGTGCCAGCGCCCTGATGGGGCAGTCGGGGACTGAAGCTTTCTTT. Its translation: CASALMGQSGTEAFF.

DNA for the CDR3: TGTGCCAGCAGCCCCGGAGGGGCAGGCATGAACACTGAAGCTTTCTTT. It translates to CASSPGGAGMNTEAFF. The chain carries TRBV7-2 and TRBJ1-1; D may be TRBD1 (5 bases). This CDR3 comprises 16 residues. Trimming left V 5 bases short and J 0 bases short, with 16 bases between. CDR1 and CDR2 (germline): SGHTA, FQGNSA. Looking up the rest from reference TRBV7-2 and TRBJ1-1 gives the full variable domain: GAGVSQSPSNKVTEKGKDVELRCDPISGHTALYWYRQSLGQGLEFLIYFQGNSAPDKSGLPSDRFSAERTGGSVSTLTIQRTQQEDSAVYLCASSPGGAGMNTEAFFGQGTRLTVV.

This clonotype was seen many times. The CDR3 DNA is TGTGCCAGCAGCTTAGACAGAGCCCACATGAACACTGAAGCTTTCTTT. Amino acid sequence: CASSLDRAHMNTEAFF. The J gene is TRBJ1-1, the V gene TRBV7-2; D remains ambiguous. This CDR3 comprises 16 residues. Trimming took 1 base from V and 0 from J, leaving 12 bases between them. Germline lookup yields CDR1 SGHTA and CDR2 FQGNSA.

This clonotype has at least ten counts. The rearrangement links TRBV7-3 to TRBJ2-3; TRBD2 matches at 7 bases. The CDR3 extends over 14 amino acids. Germline values: CDR1 SGHTA, CDR2 FQGTGA. The V and J ends lost 6 bases and 0 bases, in that order; junction bases with no gene match: 3. The CDR3 sequence: CASRGGLSTDTQYF. Written as DNA, the CDR3 is TGTGCCAGCAGGGGAGGGCTGAGCACAGATACGCAGTATTTT.

This clonotype has only a few counts. The rearrangement uses TRBV6-1 and TRBJ1-2, with unresolved D. V was trimmed by 1 base and J by 6 bases, leaving 6 bases between them. This CDR3 contains 12 residues. Germline CDR1 reads MNHNS; CDR2 reads SASEGT. CDR3 nucleotides: TGTGCCAGCAGTGAAGTTGCGGATGGCTACACCTTC. Translation gives CASSEVADGYTF.

The chain uses TRBV6-5 and TRBJ1-1; D not certain. Deletions cut 6 bases from V and 0 bases from J, with 14 bases between. This CDR3 has 15 residues. The germline CDR1 and CDR2 sequences are MNHEY and SVGAGI. CDR3 nucleotides: TGTGCCAGCAGCCACGTTACAGAGCTGAACACTGAAGCTTTCTTT. Translated, it gives CASSHVTELNTEAFF.